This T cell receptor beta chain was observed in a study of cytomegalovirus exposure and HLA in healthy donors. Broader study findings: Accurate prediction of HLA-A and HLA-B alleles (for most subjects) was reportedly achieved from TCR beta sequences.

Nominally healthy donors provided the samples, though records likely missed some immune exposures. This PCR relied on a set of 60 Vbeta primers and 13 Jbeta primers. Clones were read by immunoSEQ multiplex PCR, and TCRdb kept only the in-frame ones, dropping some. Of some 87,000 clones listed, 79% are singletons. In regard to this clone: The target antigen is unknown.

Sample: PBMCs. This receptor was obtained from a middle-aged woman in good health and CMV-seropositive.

The DNA for the CDR3 is TGTGCCAGCAGCTTAGGGGGCTATAATTCACCCCTCCACTTT. Amino acid sequence: CASSLGGYNSPLHF. The rearrangement uses TRBV5-6 and TRBJ1-6, with D possibly matching TRBD1 (6 bases). CDR1 is SGHDT and CDR2 is YYEEEE in the germline V gene. V lost 2 bases to trimming and J lost 3 bases, with 6 bases between them. This CDR3 has 14 amino acids.